The following is a TCR beta chain sequence with its context. What it binds is not known. The data were taken from a study of cytomegalovirus exposure and HLA in healthy donors. General study points: It was likely that a cluster of highly shared sequence variants was a sequencing artifact.

PCR used 60 Vbeta primers and 13 Jbeta primers. Some clones are missing from TCRdb's copy, which holds only in-frame ones; the method was immunoSEQ multiplex PCR. Among 180,000 or so clones listed, around three quarters were seen once. This receptor was taken from a woman under 40 in good health and CMV-seronegative. The sequenced material came from PBMCs.

The CDR3 nucleotides are TGCGCCAGCAGCATTAAGAGCTCCTACAATGAGCAGTTCTTC. It encodes CASSIKSSYNEQFF. The V gene is TRBV5-1, the J gene TRBJ2-1; D is unresolved. CDR1 and CDR2 from the germline V gene are SGHRS and YFSETQ. CDR3 size: 14 residues. The germline V and J ends were trimmed by 4 bases and 0 bases, with 8 bases remaining between them.